The 16 T cell receptor beta chains listed next were all sequenced from one sample in a study of blood T cells in healthy people across ages. A second about 6 to 12 cycle PCR used barcoded and J-beta primers. TCRdb re-analysed the 5' RACE reads in MiXCR, keeping a single row per CDR3 protein. The sample includes 1.5 million to 2 million distinct CDR3 sequences, approximately 40% seen only once; the top ten take approximately 22%. The material sequenced was blood. The receptors were sampled from a human donor in good health.

This sequence joins TRBV4-3 and TRBJ2-3; a weak D match, TRBD2 (6 bases). V was clipped by 0 bases and J by 8 bases, with 15 bases between them. This CDR3 region has 15 residues. Looked up from germline, CDR1 is LGHNA and CDR2 is YSLEER. In DNA, the CDR3 is TGCGCCAGCAGCCAAGAGGTGGGGGGTGGTGTTACGCAGTATTTT. This encodes CASSQEVGGGVTQYF.

This CDR3 reads CASSKGEGQPQHF. The CDR3 bases are TGTGCCAGCAGTAAGGGGGAGGGGCAGCCCCAGCATTTT. This chain links TRBV6-2 or TRBV6-3 with TRBJ1-5, with D possibly matching TRBD1 (6 bases). CDR1 MNHEY and CDR2 SVGEGT come from the germline V gene. Deletions cut 5 bases from V and 7 bases from J, with 12 bases between. The CDR3 sequence is 13 residues long.

The J gene is TRBJ2-3, the V gene TRBV6-5; 9 bases map to TRBD2. This CDR3 has 15 residues. CDR1 and CDR2 from the germline V gene are MNHEY and SVGAGI. Trimming at V came to 6 bases and at J to 6 bases, leaving 10 bases not matched to a gene. The CDR3, as DNA: TGTGCCAGCAGGGGACTAGCTCTCCGAAGGGATACGCAGTATTTT. It is translated as CASRGLALRRDTQYF.

This clonotype was seen a few times. The rearrangement joins TRBV4-3 to TRBJ1-6; no clear D. Trimming removed 0 bases at V and 7 bases at J, with 13 bases between. Germline CDR1 reads LGHNA; CDR2 reads YSLEER. This CDR3 is built from 16 residues. The DNA of the CDR3 is TGCGCCAGCAGCCAAGATCAAAAACAGCCCAATTCACCCCTCCACTTT. Amino acid sequence: CASSQDQKQPNSPLHF.

This chain links TRBV18 with TRBJ2-1, with D possibly being TRBD1 or TRBD2 (5 bases each). V was pared by 4 bases and J by 7 bases, with 20 bases between. The CDR3 extends over 16 amino acids. Germline V gives CDR1 KGHSH, CDR2 LQKENI. The CDR3 reads CASSRSGGHDRNEQFF. CDR3 nucleotides: TGTGCCAGCTCACGAAGCGGCGGACACGATAGGAATGAGCAGTTCTTC.

The V and J genes are TRBV6-5 and TRBJ1-2, with a tentative D call TRBD1 (5 bases). The CDR3 is made up of 13 amino acids. Germline V CDR1 and CDR2: MNHEY, SVGAGI. V lost 5 bases and J 2 bases, leaving 9 bases between the germline ends. CDR3 bases: TGTGCCAGCAGTATTGACAGAAACTATGGCTACACCTTC. It codes for CASSIDRNYGYTF.

This chain links TRBV29-1 with TRBJ1-2, with D unclear. The CDR3 is 13 amino acids. Germline CDR1 SQVTM, CDR2 ANQGSEA. The CDR3 nucleotides are TGCGGCGCCACGGGAGGCCTTAACTATGGCTACACCTTC. Translation gives CGATGGLNYGYTF.

This rearrangement joins TRBV5-1 to TRBJ2-3; D is uncertain. The CDR3 is made up of 14 amino acids. Germline V lookup: CDR1 SGHRS, CDR2 YFSETQ. Trimming pared 5 bases from V and 0 bases from J, leaving 10 bases between. CDR3 region: CASSEAPSTDTQYF. In nucleotides, the CDR3 is TGCGCCAGCAGTGAGGCCCCTAGCACAGATACGCAGTATTTT.

This clonotype has a handful of counts. The chain is built from TRBV4-1 and TRBJ1-5; D might be TRBD1 (6 bases). V was pared by 4 bases and J by 6 bases, with 16 bases between. The length of the CDR3 is 15 residues. Germline V gene lookup returns CDR1 MGHRA and CDR2 YSYEKL. In DNA, the CDR3 is TGCGCCAGCAGCCCAACCGGGACATATGGTCAGCCCCAGCATTTT. It encodes CASSPTGTYGQPQHF.

This clonotype came up a few times. This chain links TRBV7-2 with TRBJ2-1; 11 bases fit TRBD2. CDR1 and CDR2 (germline): SGHTA, FQGNSA. V was clipped by 2 bases and J by 0 bases; unmatched bases: 12. CDR3 length: 20 amino acids. This chain's CDR3 is CASSLLAGGAETLSYNEQFF. As DNA, the CDR3 is TGTGCCAGCAGCTTATTAGCGGGGGGGGCGGAAACCCTCTCCTACAATGAGCAGTTCTTC.

This clonotype was seen more than once but under ten times. The CDR3 loop reads CSASKRGETQYF. CDR3 nucleotides: TGCAGTGCTAGCAAGCGCGGGGAGACCCAGTACTTC. This chain joins TRBV20-1 and TRBJ2-5, with D perhaps matching TRBD2 (5 bases). Looked up from germline, CDR1 is DFQATT and CDR2 is SNEGSKA (reference sequence). Trimming cost V 3 bases and J 5 bases, with 10 bases left between them. This CDR3 is built from 12 residues.

Only a few counts were recorded for this clonotype. V is TRBV12-3 or TRBV12-4 and J is TRBJ2-7; TRBD1 aligns across 7 bases. This CDR3 comprises 14 residues. Trimming removed 0 bases from V and 5 bases from J; junction bases left unmatched: 4. This chain's CDR3 is CASSLALTGHEQYF. The CDR3 DNA is TGTGCCAGCAGTTTAGCTTTGACAGGGCACGAGCAGTACTTC.

The chain combines TRBV2 with TRBJ2-1, with 7 bases matching TRBD2. This CDR3 has 14 amino acids. Trimming removed 5 bases from V and 6 bases from J; junction bases left unmatched: 7. CDR1 is SNHLY, CDR2 FYNNEI, per germline. CDR3 coding DNA: TGTGCCAGCAGTCCGGGACTACCAAGCAATGAGCAGTTCTTC. Protein sequence: CASSPGLPSNEQFF.

This clonotype was seen a handful of times. J is TRBJ1-2 and V is TRBV4-2; D gene uncertain. CDR3 size: 14 residues. Germline CDR1 reads LGHNA; CDR2 reads YNFKEQ. With 4 bases removed from V and 7 bases from J, the gap between germline ends came to 16 bases. CDR3 DNA: TGTGCCAGCAGCCCGGGGAGCCAAGAGGCTGGCTACACCTTC. Residues: CASSPGSQEAGYTF.

The sample holds a few counts of this clonotype. The chain couples TRBV12-3 or TRBV12-4 to TRBJ2-5; TRBD1 agrees at 7 bases. The end of the DNA aligns better with TRBJ2-7, so the J call may be wrong. CDR3 length equals 13 residues. DNA for the CDR3: TGTGCCAGCAGTTTTGTAAAGGGGGCCGAGCAGTACTTC. As protein: CASSFVKGAEQYF.

Comment on this clonotype: The CDR3 does not close with the conserved phenylalanine or tryptophan, likely indicating a read error. The chain employs TRBV10-3 and TRBJ2-3; no definite D call. Germline assignment: CDR1 ENHRY and CDR2 SYGVKD. The CDR3 runs 14 residues. Trimming shortened V by 7 bases and J by 1 base, and 12 bases separated the two germline ends. The CDR3 reads CAIKKEGGTDTQYL. CDR3 sequence (DNA): TGTGCCATCAAGAAGGAAGGTGGCACAGATACGCAGTATTTG.